What follows is one T cell receptor beta chain and its context. Its cognate antigen has yet to be identified. The sample holds no much larger clone one base away, and base qualities are not on file. Spanning cysteine to phenylalanine, the CDR3 consists of 16 amino acids. The only DNA kept is the CDR3, 48 bases in frame from the first base. At the junction V is shortened by 0 bases and J by 0 bases, with 9 bases in between. According to the germline V gene, CDR1 reads SGHVS and CDR2 reads FQNEAQ. This sample stems from a study of OX40 agonist ivuxolimab in advanced cancers. Background on the whole study: Ivuxolimab was an agonistic, fully human IgG2 monoclonal antibody directed against OX40 (CD134), a costimulatory receptor. Intravenous ivuxolimab was administered to patients every 2 weeks at six dose levels: 0.01, 0.1, 0.3, 1.5, 3 and 10 mg/kg. Among the approximately 54 dose-escalation patients, around 19 had hepatocellular carcinoma, approximately 15 melanoma, 9 renal cell carcinoma and 9 head and neck cancer. A male proportion of almost 85% and a mean age of about 60 years, ranging from about 23 to 79, were recorded for the dose-escalation cohort. Patients were allowed to have had prior anti-PD-1, anti-PD-L1 or anti-CTLA-4 therapy, and roughly 40% of the dose-escalation patients had previously received checkpoint inhibitors. Partial responses occurred in three dose-escalation patients: two with cutaneous melanoma and one with hepatocellular carcinoma. The point of sequencing TCRbeta in the periphery was to test whether ivuxolimab changed TCR sequence diversity and drove clonal T-cell expansion. The paper describes the monotherapy dose-escalation part (N of about 57 patients) of the phase I trial of ivuxolimab. The research as a whole found: Partial responders in the 0.1-3.0 mg/kg groups had among the lowest normalized peripheral clonal expansion, especially among CD8+ T cells. Low levels of normalized T-cell clonal expansion were also shown by some nonresponding patients. At doses of 0.1 to 3.0 mg/kg, clonal expansion of both CD4+ and CD8+ blood T cells was observed from baseline to week 6. After ivuxolimab, expanded clones were on average more numerous among CD8+ T cells than among CD4+ T cells. Antigen specificity was not determined for the clonally expanded peripheral T cells.

Genomic DNA was extracted from sorted cells for sequencing of the TCRbeta CDR3 region. TCRbeta CDR3 regions were sequenced using the immunoSEQ Assay. TCRdb re-hosts the immuneACCESS table, in-frame sequences only. Its copies lack some clones; in the studies checked, an unresolved V gene accounts for under half of them, and the cause for the rest is not known. For this sample there are tens of thousands of clones; 80% to 95% appear just once. The ten largest clonotypes hold more than 20% of the sample. Patients with a history of autoimmune disease or receiving systemic immunosuppression were excluded from the trial. Peripheral blood for TCR sequencing was collected from all dose cohorts at baseline, on cycle 4 day 1, and on cycle 7 day 1. Samples came from an open-label, multicenter, first-in-human phase I dose-escalation trial of ivuxolimab. Adults with locally advanced or metastatic head and neck squamous cell, hepatocellular, melanoma or renal cell carcinoma were enrolled in the trial. CD4+ and CD8+ T cells were sorted separately from peripheral blood before TCR sequencing.

The chain links TRBV7-8 with TRBJ2-1, with a tentative D gene TRBD1 over 5 matching bases. The TCR sequence derives from an adult with an advanced solid tumor such as melanoma, head and neck, liver or kidney cancer. Sequencing used CD4+ or CD8+ T cells sorted from blood, obtained in a trial of the OX40 agonist ivuxolimab. The CDR3 has the sequence CASSLAWGLSYNEQFF. The DNA is TGTGCCAGCAGCTTAGCTTGGGGCCTCTCCTACAATGAGCAGTTCTTC.